Listed here are 27 T cell receptor beta chains from one sample, sequenced in a study of cytomegalovirus exposure and HLA in healthy donors. Primers included in the PCR were 60 Vbeta and 13 Jbeta primers. Libraries were prepared by immunoSEQ multiplex PCR; TCRdb keeps only in-frame clonotypes and omits some of them. The data contain over 200,000 clones, approximately 82% of them singletons. The sequenced material came from PBMCs. The origin of the receptors is a woman aged 40 to 49 in good health and CMV-seronegative.

The CDR3 reads CASSASGQGAGEQYF. For the CDR3, the DNA is TGTGCCAGCAGCGCCTCGGGACAGGGGGCGGGCGAGCAGTACTTC. V usage is TRBV9 and J usage is TRBJ2-7; TRBD1 aligns across 12 bases. The ends lost 3 bases at V and 6 bases at J; junction bases unmatched: 7. This CDR3 has 15 residues. Germline assignment: CDR1 SGDLS and CDR2 YYNGEE.

The rearrangement links TRBV2 to TRBJ1-3, with 7 bases identical to TRBD1. Germline V gene sequence: CDR1 SNHLY, CDR2 FYNNEI. The CDR3 contains 15 residues. The ends lost 6 bases at V and 2 bases at J; junction bases unmatched: 7. Here the CDR3 reads CASRDHQGAGNTIYF. The DNA for the CDR3 is TGTGCCAGCAGGGACCACCAGGGGGCTGGAAACACCATATATTTT.

The V call is TRBV7-2, the J call TRBJ1-3; D is undetermined. This CDR3 region has 14 residues. CDR1 and CDR2 (germline): SGHTA, FQGNSA. The V end lost 7 bases, the J end lost 0 bases, and 10 bases lay between the germline ends. The CDR3 bases are TGTGCCAGCACCCCCGGTAGCTCTGGAAACACCATATATTTT. It specifies CASTPGSSGNTIYF.

This chain links TRBV15 with TRBJ2-5; 7 bases map to TRBD2. V gave up 5 bases and J gave up 4 bases; unmatched junction bases: 13. The CDR3 loop spans 16 amino acids. Germline V lookup: CDR1 LNHNV, CDR2 YYDKDF (reference sequence). DNA for the CDR3: TGTGCCACCAGCTCCTGGACTAGTGGAACCCCAGAGACCCAGTACTTC. This codes for CATSSWTSGTPETQYF.

Note on this clone: The junction departs from germline at one end; a sequencing error may be responsible. The J gene is TRBJ2-2, the V gene TRBV7-7, with 7 bases matching TRBD1. The germline V gene encodes CDR1 SSHAT and CDR2 FNYEAQ (reference sequence). The CDR3 loop spans 15 amino acids. The CDR3 sequence is CASSQVTGDTGELFF. In nucleotides, the CDR3 is TGTGCTAGCAGCCAAGTTACAGGGGACACCGGGGAGCTGTTTTTT. Full variable domain (remainder filled in from reference TRBV7-7 and TRBJ2-2): GAGVSQSPRYKVTKRGQDVTLRCDPISSHATLYWYQQALGQGPEFLTYFNYEAQPDKSGLPSDRFSAERPEGSISTLTIQRTEQRDSAMYRCASSQVTGDTGELFFGEGSRLTVL.

The chain combines TRBV7-9 with TRBJ1-1, with 7 bases matching TRBD1. V lost 1 base and J lost 3; bases outside the gene matches: 2. The CDR3 loop spans 14 amino acids. CDR1 is SEHNR and CDR2 is FQNEAQ in the germline V gene (reference sequence). CDR3 loop: CASSLGQGDTEAFF. CDR3 sequence (DNA): TGTGCCAGCAGCTTAGGACAGGGAGACACTGAAGCTTTCTTT.

The chain carries TRBV2 and TRBJ2-2; tentative D call: TRBD1 (7 bases). The CDR3 is 15 amino acids. The V and J ends lost 2 bases and 4 bases respectively, with 11 bases between them. Germline values: CDR1 SNHLY, CDR2 FYNNEI. The CDR3 loop reads CASSERGDSTGELFF. CDR3 nucleotide sequence: TGTGCCAGCAGTGAACGCGGGGACAGCACCGGGGAGCTGTTTTTT.

The chain couples TRBV28 to TRBJ2-2; D call uncertain. The V end was cut by 6 bases, the J end by 5 bases, with 7 bases between. Germline CDR1 reads MDHEN; CDR2 reads SYDVKM. There are 12 residues in the CDR3. CDR3 DNA: TGTGCCAGCAGAGAGCTGACCGGGGAGCTGTTTTTT. Translation: CASRELTGELFF. The full variable domain, rest sourced from reference TRBV28 and TRBJ2-2, is DVKVTQSSRYLVKRTGEKVFLECVQDMDHENMFWYRQDPGLGLRLIYFSYDVKMKEKGDIPEGYSVSREKKERFSLILESASTNQTSMYLCASRELTGELFFGEGSRLTVL.

This clone came up a few times. The chain recombines TRBV5-1 with TRBJ1-1; no definite D call. The V end lost 1 base, the J end lost 4 bases, and 11 bases lay between the germline ends. This CDR3 has 14 residues. CDR1 SGHRS and CDR2 YFSETQ come from the germline V gene. CDR3 sequence (DNA): TGCGCCAGCAGCTTGTCGAGATCGGGCACTGAAGCTTTCTTT. Translating gives CASSLSRSGTEAFF.

The V and J genes are TRBV27 and TRBJ1-1; D call uncertain. The CDR3 has 13 residues. Trimming left V 4 bases short and J 4 bases short, with 10 bases between. CDR1 is MNHEY and CDR2 is SMNVEV in the germline V gene (reference sequence). The chain's CDR3 is CASSYAYGTEAFF. Written as DNA, the CDR3 is TGTGCCAGCAGTTACGCCTACGGCACTGAAGCTTTCTTT.

The CDR3 DNA is TGTGCCAGCAGTCCCTCGTTACAGGGCGCCGAGCAGTACTTC. It is translated as CASSPSLQGAEQYF. The genes are TRBV7-9 and TRBJ2-7; the D gene is possibly TRBD1 (6 bases). V shed 6 bases and J shed 6 bases, with 18 bases lying between them. The CDR3 runs to 14 residues. CDR1 SEHNR and CDR2 FQNEAQ come from the germline V gene (reference sequence).

The chain links TRBV7-2 to TRBJ1-4; D might be TRBD1 (6 bases). The CDR3 length is 15 residues. CDR1 and CDR2 from the germline V gene are SGHTA and FQGNSA. V was trimmed by 5 bases and J by 7 bases, leaving 17 bases between them. DNA for the CDR3: TGTGCCAGCAGCAGACGAGGGGGAACCCCTGAAAAACTGTTTTTT. Protein: CASSRRGGTPEKLFF.

The sample holds a few counts of this clone. The genes are TRBV4-1 and TRBJ1-4; D is undetermined. Germline lookup yields CDR1 MGHRA and CDR2 YSYEKL. This CDR3 comprises 16 residues. The ends were cut back, 0 bases at V and 3 bases at J, with 11 bases in the middle. CDR3 sequence: CASSQDTFGSNEKLFF. DNA of the CDR3: TGCGCCAGCAGCCAAGATACGTTCGGGTCTAATGAAAAACTGTTTTTT.

The chain joins TRBV19 to TRBJ2-1; 9 bases line up with TRBD1. The trim removed 11 bases at V and 7 bases at J, leaving 9 bases unmatched. The germline V gene has CDR1 LNHDA and CDR2 SQIVND (reference sequence). CDR3 length equals 13 residues. CDR3 bases: TGTGCCGTAAGGGGACAGGGTTTGAATGAGCAGTTCTTC. This encodes CAVRGQGLNEQFF.

This chain uses TRBV18 with TRBJ2-1; 14 bases fit TRBD2. The germline V gene encodes CDR1 KGHSH and CDR2 LQKENI. With 4 bases clipped from V and 5 bases from J, the junction kept 7 bases outside the gene matches. This CDR3 has 17 residues. CDR3 nucleotide sequence: TGTGCCAGCTCACTAGTTTTGGGACTAGCGGGGGACAATGAGCAGTTCTTC. Protein product: CASSLVLGLAGDNEQFF.

The CDR3 nucleotides read TGTGCCAGCAGCCCCCACCCTAGCGGGGGCCTTTTAGAGACCCAGTACTTC. Its protein product is CASSPHPSGGLLETQYF. The chain employs TRBV7-8 and TRBJ2-5; 10 nucleotides match TRBD2. With 5 bases clipped from V and 4 bases from J, the junction kept 13 bases outside the gene matches. Germline values: CDR1 SGHVS, CDR2 FQNEAQ. The CDR3 runs to 17 residues.

The J gene is TRBJ2-1, the V gene TRBV29-1, with D unclear. V was trimmed by 7 bases and J by 3 bases, leaving 10 bases between them. Germline V gene lookup returns CDR1 SQVTM and CDR2 ANQGSEA. The CDR3 runs 12 residues. CDR3 amino acids: CSAKTFYNEQFF. CDR3 in DNA: TGCAGCGCGAAGACTTTCTACAATGAGCAGTTCTTC.

The V gene is TRBV30, the J gene TRBJ2-7, with a tentative D call TRBD1 (6 bases). The CDR3 runs to 14 residues. Trimming removed 2 bases at V and 3 bases at J, with 14 bases between. Germline loops: CDR1 GTSNPN, CDR2 SVGIG (reference sequence). This CDR3 is CAWSPTGRLYEQYF. CDR3 nucleotide sequence: TGTGCCTGGAGTCCAACAGGGAGACTCTACGAGCAGTACTTC.

In nucleotides, the CDR3 is TGTGCCAGCAGCCCGGACAGGGTTTTGTATGGCTACACCTTC. Translation: CASSPDRVLYGYTF. The V gene is TRBV7-2, the J gene TRBJ1-2; 8 nucleotides agree with TRBD1. Trimming cost V 5 bases and J 5 bases; bases outside gene matches: 7. The CDR3 has 14 amino acids. The V gene's germline CDR1 is SGHTA and CDR2 FQGNSA. The variable domain in full, completed from reference TRBV7-2 and TRBJ1-2, reads GAGVSQSPSNKVTEKGKDVELRCDPISGHTALYWYRQSLGQGLEFLIYFQGNSAPDKSGLPSDRFSAERTGGSVSTLTIQRTQQEDSAVYLCASSPDRVLYGYTFGSGTRLTVV.

This clone was seen more than once but under ten times. The chain is built from TRBV6-6 and TRBJ2-3; no reliable D call. Trimming stripped 4 bases from V and 6 bases from J, with 8 bases between. Germline CDR1 is MNHNY and CDR2 is SVGAGI (reference sequence). The CDR3 contains 12 residues. The CDR3 reads CASSSSADTQYF. CDR3 sequence (DNA): TGTGCCAGCAGTTCGTCAGCGGATACGCAGTATTTT.

Remarks on this clone: Since the CDR3 does not end with the conserved phenylalanine or tryptophan, this likely comes from a read error. Because the CDR3's place on the DNA is in doubt, the DNA is left out and the CDR3 is given as listed by TCRdb. The chain carries TRBV5-1 and TRBJ1-1; TRBD1 is the table's D call and was not checked against the DNA. 13 amino acids form the CDR3, both terminal residues included. Germline CDR1 SGHRS, CDR2 YFSETQ. The CDR3 is CASSLDRSSPGVV.

With regard to this clone: Other DNA sequences of this sample code for an identical CDR3. J is TRBJ2-7 and V is TRBV29-1; D might be TRBD1 (6 bases). CDR1 and CDR2 from the germline V gene are SQVTM and ANQGSEA. CDR3 length: 11 amino acids. The CDR3 bases are TGCAGTTTGACCAGGGGTGGCGAGCAGTACTTC. Translated, it gives CSLTRGGEQYF.

The V call is TRBV7-2, the J call TRBJ1-2; D perhaps matches TRBD1 (5 bases). V dropped 5 bases and J dropped 5 bases, with 12 bases sitting between them. The CDR3 totals 13 residues. Looked up from germline, CDR1 is SGHTA and CDR2 is FQGNSA. The CDR3 region is CASSGALGYGYTF. The DNA of the CDR3 is TGTGCCAGCAGCGGGGCCTTAGGATATGGCTACACCTTC.

The chain has TRBV14 and TRBJ1-2; tentatively, D is TRBD1 (6 bases). The CDR3 runs 13 residues. CDR1 SGHDN and CDR2 FVKESK come from the germline V gene. The ends were cut back, 2 bases at V and 7 bases at J, with 11 bases in the middle. In DNA, the CDR3 is TGTGCCAGCAGCCAAAAAGGGGGTGGTGGCTACACCTTC. Amino acid sequence: CASSQKGGGGYTF.

The V call is TRBV7-2, the J call TRBJ2-2; 7 bases match TRBD2. Germline lookup yields CDR1 SGHTA and CDR2 FQGNSA. V was clipped by 7 bases and J by 9 bases; unmatched bases: 11. The CDR3 runs to 14 residues. This chain's CDR3 is CASTDRLAIRELFF. CDR3 bases: TGTGCCAGCACCGATAGACTAGCTATCCGGGAGCTGTTTTTT.

The rearrangement joins TRBV10-1 to TRBJ2-5, with D maybe TRBD2 (6 bases). CDR3 length: 19 residues. V lost 7 bases and J lost 4, with 31 bases in between. Germline V lookup: CDR1 WNHNN, CDR2 SYGVQD (reference sequence). The CDR3 spells CASNRPIKFTWEARETQYF. DNA of the CDR3: TGCGCCAGCAACAGGCCCATTAAATTCACATGGGAGGCTAGAGAGACCCAGTACTTC.

In the case of this clone: The germline gene is not matched at one end of the junction; a read error may be the cause. The rearrangement links TRBV4-1 to TRBJ1-1, with 8 positions matching TRBD1. The CDR3 contains 15 residues. Per the germline V gene, CDR1 is MGHRA and CDR2 is YSYEKL. The CDR3 sequence is CASSPRTGKDTEAFF. The CDR3 nucleotides are TGTGCCAGCAGCCCTCGGACAGGGAAGGACACTGAAGCTTTCTTT.